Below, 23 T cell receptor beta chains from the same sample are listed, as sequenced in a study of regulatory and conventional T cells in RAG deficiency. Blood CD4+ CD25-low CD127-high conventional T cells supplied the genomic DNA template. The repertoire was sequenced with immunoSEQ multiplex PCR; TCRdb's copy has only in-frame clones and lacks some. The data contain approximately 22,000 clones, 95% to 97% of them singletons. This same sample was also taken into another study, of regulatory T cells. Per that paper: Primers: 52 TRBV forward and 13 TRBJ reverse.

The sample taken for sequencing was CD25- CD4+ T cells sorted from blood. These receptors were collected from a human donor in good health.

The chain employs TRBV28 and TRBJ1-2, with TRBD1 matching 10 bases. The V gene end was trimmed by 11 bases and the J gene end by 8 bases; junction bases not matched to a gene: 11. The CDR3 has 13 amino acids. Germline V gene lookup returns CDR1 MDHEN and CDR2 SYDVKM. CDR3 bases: TGTGCCTATAGAGGTGGGACAGGGGACGGCTACACCTTC. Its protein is CAYRGGTGDGYTF.

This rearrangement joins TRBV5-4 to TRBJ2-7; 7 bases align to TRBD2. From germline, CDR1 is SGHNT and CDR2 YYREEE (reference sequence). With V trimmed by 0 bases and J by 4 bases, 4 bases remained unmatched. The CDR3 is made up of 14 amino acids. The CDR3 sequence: CASSLADGRYEQYF. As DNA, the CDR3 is TGTGCCAGCAGCTTGGCCGACGGGAGGTACGAGCAGTACTTC.

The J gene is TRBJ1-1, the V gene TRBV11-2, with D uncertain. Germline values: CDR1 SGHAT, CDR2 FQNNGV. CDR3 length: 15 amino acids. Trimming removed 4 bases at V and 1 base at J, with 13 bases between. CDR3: CASSSVDGRNTEAFF. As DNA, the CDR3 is TGTGCCAGCAGCTCGGTAGACGGGAGGAACACTGAAGCTTTCTTT.

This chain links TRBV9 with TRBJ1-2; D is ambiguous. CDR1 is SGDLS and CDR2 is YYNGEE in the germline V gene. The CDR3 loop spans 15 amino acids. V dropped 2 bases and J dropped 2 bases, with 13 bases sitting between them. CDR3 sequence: CASSVGGGENYGYTF. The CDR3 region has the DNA TGTGCCAGCAGCGTCGGCGGCGGGGAAAACTATGGCTACACCTTC. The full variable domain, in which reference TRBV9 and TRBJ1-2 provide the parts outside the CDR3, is DSGVTQTPKHLITATGQRVTLRCSPRSGDLSVYWYQQSLDQGLQFLIQYYNGEERAKGNILERFSAQQFPDLHSELNLSSLELGDSALYFCASSVGGGENYGYTFGSGTRLTVV.

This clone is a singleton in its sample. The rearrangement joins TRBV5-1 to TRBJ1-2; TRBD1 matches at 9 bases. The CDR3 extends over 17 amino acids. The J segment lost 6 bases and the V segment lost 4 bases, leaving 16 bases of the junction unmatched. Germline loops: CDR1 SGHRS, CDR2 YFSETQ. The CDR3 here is CASSPSGTGTLSNGYTF. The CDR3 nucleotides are TGCGCCAGCAGCCCCTCCGGGACAGGGACACTGAGTAATGGCTACACCTTC.

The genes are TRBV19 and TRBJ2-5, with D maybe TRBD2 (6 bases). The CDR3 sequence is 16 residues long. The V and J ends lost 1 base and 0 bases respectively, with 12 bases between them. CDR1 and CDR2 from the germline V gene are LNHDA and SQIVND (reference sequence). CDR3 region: CASSIARGAYQETQYF. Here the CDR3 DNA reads TGTGCCAGTAGTATAGCGCGGGGAGCCTACCAAGAGACCCAGTACTTC.

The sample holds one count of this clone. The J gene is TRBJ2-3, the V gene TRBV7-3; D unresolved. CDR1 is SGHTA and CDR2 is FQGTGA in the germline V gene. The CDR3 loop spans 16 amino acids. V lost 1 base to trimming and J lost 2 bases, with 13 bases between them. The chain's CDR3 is CASSLMSGGNTDTQYF. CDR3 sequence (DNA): TGTGCCAGCAGCTTAATGTCTGGCGGAAACACAGATACGCAGTATTTT. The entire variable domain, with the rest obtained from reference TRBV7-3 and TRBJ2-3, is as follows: GAGVSQTPSNKVTEKGKYVELRCDPISGHTALYWYRQSLGQGPEFLIYFQGTGAADDSGLPNDRFFAVRPEGSVSTLKIQRTERGDSAVYLCASSLMSGGNTDTQYFGPGTRLTVL.

Here the CDR3 reads CASSPQGGNEKLFF. In DNA, the CDR3 is TGTGCCAGCAGCCCACAGGGGGGGAATGAAAAACTGTTTTTT. The chain is built from TRBV5-4 and TRBJ1-4; 8 bases match TRBD1. J was trimmed by 5 bases and V by 4 bases; bases with no gene match: 4. CDR1 SGHNT and CDR2 YYREEE come from the germline V gene (reference sequence). The CDR3 has 14 amino acids. The whole variable domain, remainder taken from reference TRBV5-4 and TRBJ1-4, is ETGVTQSPTHLIKTRGQQVTLRCSSQSGHNTVSWYQQALGQGPQFIFQYYREEENGRGNFPPRFSGLQFPNYSSELNVNALELDDSALYLCASSPQGGNEKLFFGSGTQLSVL.

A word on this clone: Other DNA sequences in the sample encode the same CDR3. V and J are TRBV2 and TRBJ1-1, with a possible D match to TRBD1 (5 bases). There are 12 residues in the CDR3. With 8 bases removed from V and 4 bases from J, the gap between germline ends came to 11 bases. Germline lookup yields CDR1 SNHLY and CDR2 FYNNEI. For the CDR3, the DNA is TGTGCCAGCCGATGGGGGGGCACTGAAGCTTTCTTT. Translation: CASRWGGTEAFF.

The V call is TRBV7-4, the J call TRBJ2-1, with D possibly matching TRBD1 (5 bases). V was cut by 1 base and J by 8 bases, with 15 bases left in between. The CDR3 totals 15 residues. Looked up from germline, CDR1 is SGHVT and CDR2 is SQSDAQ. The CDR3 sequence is CASSLVYRSIDEQFF. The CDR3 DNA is TGTGCCAGCAGCTTAGTGTACAGGTCAATAGATGAGCAGTTCTTC.

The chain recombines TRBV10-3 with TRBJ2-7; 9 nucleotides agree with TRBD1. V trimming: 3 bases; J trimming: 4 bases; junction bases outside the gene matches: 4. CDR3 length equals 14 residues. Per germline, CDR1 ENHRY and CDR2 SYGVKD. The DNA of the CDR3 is TGTGCCATCAGTGAAAGACAGGGGGGATACGAGCAGTACTTC. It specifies CAISERQGGYEQYF.

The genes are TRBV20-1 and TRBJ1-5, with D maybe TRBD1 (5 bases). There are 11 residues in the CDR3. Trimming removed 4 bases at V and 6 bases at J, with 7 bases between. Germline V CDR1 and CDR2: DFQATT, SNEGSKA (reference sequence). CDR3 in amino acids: CSATRGQPQHF. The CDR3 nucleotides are TGCAGTGCTACAAGGGGTCAGCCCCAGCATTTT.

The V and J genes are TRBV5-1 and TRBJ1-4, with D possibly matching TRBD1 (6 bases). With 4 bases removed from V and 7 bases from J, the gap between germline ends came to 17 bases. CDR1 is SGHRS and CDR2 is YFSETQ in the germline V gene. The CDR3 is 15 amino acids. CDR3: CASSQSTGGGEKLFF. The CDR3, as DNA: TGCGCCAGCAGCCAAAGCACGGGAGGGGGTGAAAAACTGTTTTTT.

The chain's CDR3 is CASSLSSNYGYTF. As DNA, the CDR3 is TGCGCCAGCAGCTTATCAAGCAACTATGGCTACACCTTC. This chain uses TRBV5-1 with TRBJ1-2, with no clear D. The CDR3 totals 13 residues. Trimming pared 2 bases from V and 2 bases from J, leaving 7 bases between. The germline gives CDR1 SGHRS, CDR2 YFSETQ.

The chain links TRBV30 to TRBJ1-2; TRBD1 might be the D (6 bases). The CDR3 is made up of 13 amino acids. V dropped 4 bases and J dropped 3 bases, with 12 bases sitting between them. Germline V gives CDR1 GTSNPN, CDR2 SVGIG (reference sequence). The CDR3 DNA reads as TGTGCCTGGAAGATACAGGGTTACTATGGCTACACCTTC. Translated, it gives CAWKIQGYYGYTF.

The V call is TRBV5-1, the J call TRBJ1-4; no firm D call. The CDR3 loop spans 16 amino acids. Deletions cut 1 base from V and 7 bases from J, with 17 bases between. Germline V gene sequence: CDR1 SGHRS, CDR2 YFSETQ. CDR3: CASSLTWSPIFEKLFF. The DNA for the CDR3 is TGCGCCAGCAGCTTGACTTGGTCTCCCATATTTGAAAAACTGTTTTTT.

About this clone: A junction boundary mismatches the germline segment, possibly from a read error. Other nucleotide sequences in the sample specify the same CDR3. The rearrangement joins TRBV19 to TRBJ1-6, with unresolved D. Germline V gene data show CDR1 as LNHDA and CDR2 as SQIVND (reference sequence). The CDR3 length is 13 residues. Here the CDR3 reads CASTEANNSPLHF. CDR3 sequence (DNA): TGTGCCAGTACAGAGGCAAATAATTCCCCCCTCCACTTT.

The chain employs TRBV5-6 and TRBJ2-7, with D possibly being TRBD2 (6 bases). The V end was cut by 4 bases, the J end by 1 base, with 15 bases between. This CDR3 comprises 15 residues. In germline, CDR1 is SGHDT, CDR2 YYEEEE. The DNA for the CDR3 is TGTGCCAGCAGCAGGAGTAGCGGCTATTCCTACGAGCAGTACTTC. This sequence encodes CASSRSSGYSYEQYF.

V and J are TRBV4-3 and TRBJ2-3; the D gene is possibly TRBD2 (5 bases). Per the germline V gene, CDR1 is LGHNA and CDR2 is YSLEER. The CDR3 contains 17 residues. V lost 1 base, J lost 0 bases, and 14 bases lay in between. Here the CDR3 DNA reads TGCGCCAGCAGCCAAGTGGGTCGGGGATTAAGCACAGATACGCAGTATTTT. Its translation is CASSQVGRGLSTDTQYF.

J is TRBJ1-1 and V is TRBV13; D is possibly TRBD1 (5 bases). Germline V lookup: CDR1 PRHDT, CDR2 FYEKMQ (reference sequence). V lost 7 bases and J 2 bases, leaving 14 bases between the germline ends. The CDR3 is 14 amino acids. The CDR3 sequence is CASNLWGLNTEAFF. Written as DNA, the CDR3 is TGTGCCAGCAACCTCTGGGGCCTTAACACTGAAGCTTTCTTT.

CDR3 bases: TGCGCCAGCAGCTTGGACGGGGCGGGACAGGAACCTAATGGCTACACCTTC. Protein sequence: CASSLDGAGQEPNGYTF. The genes are TRBV5-1 and TRBJ1-2; TRBD1 aligns across 8 bases. The germline gives CDR1 SGHRS, CDR2 YFSETQ. The CDR3 loop spans 17 amino acids. After removal of 0 bases from V and 6 bases from J, the junction contained 13 bases not matched to a gene.

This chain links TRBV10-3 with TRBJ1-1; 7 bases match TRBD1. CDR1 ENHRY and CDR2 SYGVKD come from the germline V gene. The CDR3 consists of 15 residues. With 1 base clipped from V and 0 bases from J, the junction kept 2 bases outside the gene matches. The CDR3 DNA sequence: TGTGCCATCAGTGAGTTGGGACAGATGAACACTGAAGCTTTCTTT. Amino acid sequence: CAISELGQMNTEAFF.

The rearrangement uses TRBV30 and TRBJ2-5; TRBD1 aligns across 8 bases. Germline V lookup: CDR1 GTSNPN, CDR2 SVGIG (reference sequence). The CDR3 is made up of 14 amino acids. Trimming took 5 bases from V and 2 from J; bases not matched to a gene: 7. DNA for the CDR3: TGTGCCTGGGAACGACAGGGGATTCAAGAGACCCAGTACTTC. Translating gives CAWERQGIQETQYF. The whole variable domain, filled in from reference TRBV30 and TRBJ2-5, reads SQTIHQWPATLVQPVGSPLSLECTVEGTSNPNLYWYRQAAGRGLQLLFYSVGIGQISSEVPQNLSASRPQDRQFILSSKKLLLSDSGFYLCAWERQGIQETQYFGPGTRLLVL.